Described below is a single TCR beta chain sequence and its context. This table comes from immunoSEQ multiplex PCR, and its TCRdb copy is limited to in-frame clones, with some not included. This sample has about 120,000 clones, with 88% found just once. CDR1 and CDR2 from the germline V gene are KGHSH and LQKENI. Trimming left V 0 bases short and J 1 base short, with 9 bases between. This CDR3 has 15 residues. The data derive from a study of T cell responses to AZD1222 COVID-19 vaccine. The receptor was isolated from an adult in good health. This chain links TRBV18 with TRBJ1-1, with a weak D call TRBD1 (6 bases). Sequencing used peripheral blood, obtained on day 0 of AZD1222 vaccination. The CDR3 bases are TGTGCCAGCTCACCACCGTCCAGGGGGAACACTGAAGCTTTCTTT. Its protein product is CASSPPSRGNTEAFF.